The entry below gives a single T cell receptor beta chain sequence along with its context. These data are taken from a study of blood T cell repertoires in COVID-19. About the research overall: Spain, Italy and the United States supplied samples that represented acute and convalescent COVID-19. T cells, B-cell-depleted T cells, or PBMCs supplied cDNA or gDNA.

This CDR3 is 14 amino acids long. Per the germline V gene, CDR1 is LGHNA and CDR2 is YNFKEQ. V dropped 4 bases and J dropped 8 bases, with 14 bases sitting between them. Authors' data handling: The authors estimated nucleated cell counts from reference gene primer amplification. The table came from immunoSEQ multiplex PCR; TCRdb's copy has only in-frame clones and leaves some out. Clone size and the V and J calls come from that table; the DNA yielded D and trimming. The sample has some 160,000 clones; about 90% are singletons. Sequenced: peripheral blood. The clonotype was recovered from a woman in her 70s with acute or convalescent COVID-19. The rearrangement joins TRBV4-2 to TRBJ1-4, with D maybe TRBD1 (6 bases). The CDR3 here is CASSPSTGSEKLFF. CDR3 nucleotide sequence: TGTGCCAGCAGCCCTTCGACAGGTTCGGAAAAACTGTTTTTT.